This is a list of T cell receptor beta chains from one sample in a study of T cell responses to AZD1222 COVID-19 vaccine. Method: immunoSEQ multiplex PCR; TCRdb's copy keeps in-frame clones and lacks some. The profile shows over 60,000 clones, about nine tenths of them singletons. The input for sequencing was peripheral blood, taken on day 0 of AZD1222 vaccination. These TCRs come from an adult in good health. The CDR3 runs from the conserved cysteine through the conserved F or W. Fields, in order: D gene, V gene, J gene, clone size, CDR3 protein, CDR3 DNA. D genes are given only for firm matches. Clone size, where shown, is once, few, many, or a class for clones that have expanded.

D: NA
V: TRBV3-1/TRBV3-2
J: TRBJ2-2
size: NA
CDR3: CASSPVWGRVGAGELFF
DNA: TGTGCCAGCAGCCCCGTCTGGGGCAGGGTGGGAGCCGGGGAGCTGTTTTTT

D: NA
V: TRBV19
J: TRBJ2-3
size: NA
CDR3: CASSIRTSTDTQYF
DNA: TGTGCCAGTAGTATAAGGACTAGCACAGATACGCAGTATTTT

D: NA
V: TRBV14
J: TRBJ1-2
size: NA
CDR3: CASSQFGDSGGYTF
DNA: TGTGCCAGCAGCCAATTCGGTGATTCGGGCGGCTACACCTTC

D: NA
V: TRBV5-1
J: TRBJ1-5
size: NA
CDR3: CASSLAGDSNQPQHF
DNA: TGCGCCAGCAGCTTGGCCGGAGATAGCAATCAGCCCCAGCATTTT

D: NA
V: TRBV5-1
J: TRBJ1-2
size: NA
CDR3: CASSLGGAVYGYTF
DNA: TGCGCCAGCAGCTTGGGGGGGGCCGTCTATGGCTACACCTTC

D: NA
V: TRBV5-6
J: TRBJ1-1
size: NA
CDR3: CASSLGNRDTEAFF
DNA: TGTGCCAGCAGCTTGGGGAATCGGGACACTGAAGCTTTCTTT

D: NA
V: TRBV7-3
J: TRBJ2-3
size: NA
CDR3: CASSPLDEDTQYF
DNA: TGTGCCAGCAGCCCTCTGGACGAAGATACGCAGTATTTT

D: NA
V: TRBV5-1
J: TRBJ1-1
size: once
CDR3: CASSLPSPEAFF
DNA: TGCGCCAGCAGCTTGCCTTCCCCTGAAGCTTTCTTT

D: NA
V: TRBV2
J: TRBJ2-1
size: few
CDR3: CASSDLVAVSQFF
DNA: TGTGCCAGCAGTGATTTGGTAGCGGTTTCGCAGTTCTTC

D: NA
V: TRBV3-1/TRBV3-2
J: TRBJ1-3
size: NA
CDR3: CASSPGLSGNTIYF
DNA: TGTGCCAGCAGCCCGGGACTCTCTGGAAACACCATATATTTT

D: NA
V: TRBV7-2
J: TRBJ1-3
size: NA
CDR3: CASSADSASGNTIYF
DNA: TGTGCCAGCAGCGCAGACAGCGCCTCTGGAAACACCATATATTTT

D: NA
V: TRBV30
J: TRBJ2-7
size: NA
CDR3: CAWQGKEQYF
DNA: TGTGCCTGGCAGGGGAAGGAGCAGTACTTC

D: NA
V: TRBV15
J: TRBJ1-2
size: NA
CDR3: CATSRVRRQANYGYTF
DNA: TGTGCCACCAGCAGAGTTCGGCGGCAAGCTAACTATGGCTACACCTTC

D: TRBD2
V: TRBV10-1
J: TRBJ2-7
size: NA
CDR3: CASRNPWGGGDEQYF
DNA: TGCGCCAGCAGGAACCCTTGGGGCGGGGGGGACGAGCAGTACTTC

D: NA
V: TRBV6-5
J: TRBJ1-4
size: NA
CDR3: CASSPRLEKLFF
DNA: TGTGCCAGCAGTCCCCGGTTAGAAAAACTGTTTTTT

D: NA
V: TRBV28
J: TRBJ1-2
size: NA
CDR3: CASSPGSNYGYTF
DNA: TGTGCCAGCAGCCCTGGTTCGAACTATGGCTACACCTTC

D: TRBD1
V: TRBV30
J: TRBJ2-7
size: NA
CDR3: CAWNRDSSYEQYF
DNA: TGTGCCTGGAACAGGGACAGCTCCTACGAGCAGTACTTC

D: NA
V: TRBV6-1
J: TRBJ1-1
size: NA
CDR3: CASSDPPPYTEAFF
DNA: TGTGCCAGCAGTGATCCCCCCCCGTACACTGAAGCTTTCTTT

D: TRBD2
V: TRBV30
J: TRBJ2-3
size: NA
CDR3: CAWTSAGGPHTQYF
DNA: TGTGCCTGGACCTCAGCGGGGGGGCCCCATACGCAGTATTTT

D: NA
V: TRBV9
J: TRBJ1-6
size: NA
CDR3: CASGSSNSPLHF
DNA: TGTGCCAGCGGGAGTTCTAATTCACCCCTCCACTTT

D: NA
V: TRBV12-3/TRBV12-4
J: TRBJ1-1
size: NA
CDR3: CASSSTVNTEAFF
DNA: TGTGCCAGCAGCAGCACGGTGAACACTGAAGCTTTCTTT

D: TRBD2
V: TRBV5-1
J: TRBJ2-5
size: NA
CDR3: CASGLSGGPETQYF
DNA: TGCGCCAGCGGACTTAGCGGGGGACCAGAGACCCAGTACTTC

D: NA
V: TRBV19
J: TRBJ1-1
size: NA
CDR3: CASSSQMNTEAFF
DNA: TGTGCCAGTAGTTCCCAAATGAACACTGAAGCTTTCTTT

D: TRBD1
V: TRBV9
J: TRBJ1-1
size: NA
CDR3: CASSLHPPGQGGKWDTEAFF
DNA: TGTGCCAGCAGCCTTCATCCCCCCGGACAGGGAGGGAAGTGGGACACTGAAGCTTTCTTT

D: TRBD1
V: TRBV3-1/TRBV3-2
J: TRBJ2-7
size: NA
CDR3: CASSPPTGVGQYF
DNA: TGTGCCAGCAGCCCTCCAACAGGGGTTGGGCAGTACTTC

D: TRBD2
V: TRBV12-5
J: TRBJ2-5
size: NA
CDR3: CASGQGLAGGTQYF
DNA: TGTGCTAGTGGACAAGGACTAGCGGGCGGGACCCAGTACTTC

D: NA
V: TRBV7-3
J: TRBJ1-4
size: NA
CDR3: CASSSSGYEKLFF
DNA: TGTGCCAGCAGCTCGTCAGGGTACGAAAAACTGTTTTTT

D: NA
V: TRBV29-1
J: TRBJ1-1
size: NA
CDR3: CSGLGENTEAFF
DNA: TGCAGCGGATTAGGGGAGAACACTGAAGCTTTCTTT

D: TRBD2
V: TRBV5-1
J: TRBJ2-1
size: NA
CDR3: CASSNTASGGQSEQFF
DNA: TGCGCCAGCAGCAACACGGCTAGCGGGGGGCAGAGTGAGCAGTTCTTC

D: TRBD2
V: TRBV4-3
J: TRBJ2-4
size: NA
CDR3: CASSQDKTSGGAAKNIQYF
DNA: TGCGCCAGCAGCCAAGATAAGACTAGCGGGGGGGCGGCCAAAAACATTCAGTACTTC

D: TRBD1
V: TRBV5-4
J: TRBJ1-2
size: few
CDR3: CASSPGQEGYTF
DNA: TGTGCCAGCAGCCCCGGACAGGAAGGCTACACCTTC

D: NA
V: TRBV6-6
J: TRBJ1-2
size: NA
CDR3: CASSYTGQLYGYTF
DNA: TGTGCCAGCAGTTACACCGGACAGCTCTATGGCTACACCTTC

D: NA
V: TRBV11-2
J: TRBJ1-4
size: NA
CDR3: CASSPLNSRTALNGKLFF
DNA: TGTGCCAGCAGTCCATTAAATAGCAGGACAGCCTTAAATGGAAAACTGTTTTTT

D: NA
V: TRBV3-1/TRBV3-2
J: TRBJ2-7
size: NA
CDR3: CASSQGGYEQYF
DNA: TGTGCCAGCAGCCAAGGTGGGTACGAGCAGTACTTC

D: NA
V: TRBV28
J: TRBJ1-2
size: NA
CDR3: CASSLPRTGGYTF
DNA: TGTGCCAGCAGTCTCCCTCGGACCGGGGGCTACACCTTC

D: TRBD1
V: TRBV5-1
J: TRBJ2-4
size: NA
CDR3: CASSLVTGDIQYF
DNA: TGCGCCAGCAGCTTGGTAACAGGGGACATTCAGTACTTC

D: NA
V: TRBV21-1
J: TRBJ1-5
size: NA
CDR3: CASSKETGTGDVVQPQHF
DNA: TGTGCCAGCAGCAAAGAGACCGGGACAGGGGATGTAGTTCAGCCCCAGCATTTT

D: NA
V: TRBV20-1
J: TRBJ1-1
size: NA
CDR3: CSASPNTEAFF
DNA: TGCAGTGCTAGCCCGAACACTGAAGCTTTCTTT

D: TRBD1
V: TRBV29-1
J: TRBJ1-3
size: NA
CDR3: CSAKRDSSSGNTIYF
DNA: TGCAGCGCCAAGCGGGACAGTTCTTCTGGAAACACCATATATTTT

D: TRBD1
V: TRBV2
J: TRBJ1-4
size: NA
CDR3: CASSSGTGATNEKLFF
DNA: TGTGCCAGCAGTTCCGGGACAGGCGCAACTAATGAAAAACTGTTTTTT

D: NA
V: TRBV15
J: TRBJ2-7
size: NA
CDR3: CATSRSPGTRQIEQYF
DNA: TGTGCCACCAGCAGATCCCCCGGGACCCGGCAAATCGAGCAGTACTTC

D: TRBD1
V: TRBV10-3
J: TRBJ2-3
size: NA
CDR3: CAITPGQGYDTQYF
DNA: TGTGCCATCACCCCGGGACAGGGTTATGATACGCAGTATTTT